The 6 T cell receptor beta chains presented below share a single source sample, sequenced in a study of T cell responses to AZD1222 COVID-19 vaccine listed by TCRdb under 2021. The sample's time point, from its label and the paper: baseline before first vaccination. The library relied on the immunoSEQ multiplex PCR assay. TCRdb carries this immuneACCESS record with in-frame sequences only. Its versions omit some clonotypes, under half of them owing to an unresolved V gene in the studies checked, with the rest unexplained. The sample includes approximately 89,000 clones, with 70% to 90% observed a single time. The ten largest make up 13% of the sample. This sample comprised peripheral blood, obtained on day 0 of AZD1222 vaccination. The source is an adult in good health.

The CDR3 here is CASSSLTGQGTETQYF. In DNA, the CDR3 is TGTGCCAGCAGCTCACTCACGGGACAGGGAACAGAGACCCAGTACTTC. This chain links TRBV7-9 with TRBJ2-5, with 9 bases that match TRBD1. There are 16 residues in the CDR3. Unmatched junction bases numbered 10, after V lost 4 bases and J lost 4 bases. Germline-derived CDR1 and CDR2 are SEHNR and FQNEAQ (reference sequence).

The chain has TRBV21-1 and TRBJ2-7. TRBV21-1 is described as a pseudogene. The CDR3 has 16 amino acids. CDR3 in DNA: TGTGCCATTCGGGACGCTAGGCAGCGTGAAAAGGGCGAGCAGTACTTC. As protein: CAIRDARQREKGEQYF.

CDR3 in DNA: TGTGCCAGCAGTCTACAGGGAGGACTTAATCAGCCCCAGCATTTT. This translates into CASSLQGGLNQPQHF. The chain uses TRBV6-5 and TRBJ1-5; D might be TRBD1 (6 bases). Germline V lookup: CDR1 MNHEY, CDR2 SVGAGI. The CDR3 contains 15 residues. Trimming took off 5 bases at V and 4 bases at J, with 15 bases between the two ends.

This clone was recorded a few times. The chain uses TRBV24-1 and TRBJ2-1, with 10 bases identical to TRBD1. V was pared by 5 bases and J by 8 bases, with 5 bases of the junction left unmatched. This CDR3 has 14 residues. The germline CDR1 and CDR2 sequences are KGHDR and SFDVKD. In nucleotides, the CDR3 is TGTGCCACCAGTGGACAGGGGGCAAGGGATGAGCAGTTCTTC. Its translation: CATSGQGARDEQFF.

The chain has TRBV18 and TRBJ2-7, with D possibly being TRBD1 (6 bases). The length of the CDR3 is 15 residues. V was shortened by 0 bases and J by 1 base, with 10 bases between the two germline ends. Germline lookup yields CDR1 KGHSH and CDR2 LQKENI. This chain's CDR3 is CASSPPIGQSYEQYF. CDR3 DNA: TGTGCCAGCTCACCACCGATCGGACAGTCCTACGAGCAGTACTTC. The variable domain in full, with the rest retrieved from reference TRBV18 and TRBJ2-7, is NAGVMQNPRHLVRRRGQEARLRCSPMKGHSHVYWYRQLPEEGLKFMVYLQKENIIDESGMPKERFSAEFPKEGPSILRIQQVVRGDSAAYFCASSPPIGQSYEQYFGPGTRLTVT.

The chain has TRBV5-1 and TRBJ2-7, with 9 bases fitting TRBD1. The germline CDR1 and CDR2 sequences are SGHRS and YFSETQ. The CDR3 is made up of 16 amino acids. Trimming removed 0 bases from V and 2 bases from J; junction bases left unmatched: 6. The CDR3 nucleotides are TGCGCCAGCAGCTTGGGCGGGACAGGGAACCCCTACGAGCAGTACTTC. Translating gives CASSLGGTGNPYEQYF.